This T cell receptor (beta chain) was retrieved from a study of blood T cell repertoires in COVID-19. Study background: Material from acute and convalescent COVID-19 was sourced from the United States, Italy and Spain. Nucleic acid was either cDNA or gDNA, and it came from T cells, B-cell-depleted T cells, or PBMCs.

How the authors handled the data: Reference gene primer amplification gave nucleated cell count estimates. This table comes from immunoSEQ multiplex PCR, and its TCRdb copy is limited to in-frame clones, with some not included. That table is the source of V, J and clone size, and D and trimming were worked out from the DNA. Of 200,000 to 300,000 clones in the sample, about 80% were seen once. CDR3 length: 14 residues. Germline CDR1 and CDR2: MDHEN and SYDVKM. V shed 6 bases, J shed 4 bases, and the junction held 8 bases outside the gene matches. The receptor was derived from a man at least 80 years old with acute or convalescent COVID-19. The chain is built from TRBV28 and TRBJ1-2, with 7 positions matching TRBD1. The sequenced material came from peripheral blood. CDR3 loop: CASRNRGYGYGYTF. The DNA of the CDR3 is TGTGCCAGCAGGAACAGGGGTTACGGCTATGGCTACACCTTC.